A single sample is the source of the 20 T cell receptor beta chains below, sequenced in a study of graft-versus-host responses after intestinal transplantation. The table came from immunoSEQ multiplex PCR; TCRdb's copy has only in-frame clones and leaves some out. The sample records under 90,000 clones, around 92% being singletons. The sequences come from PBMCs, collected 98 days after intestinal transplantation. The receptor source for this set is a human patient who received an intestinal transplant, so some T cells may come from the graft donor.

The chain couples TRBV7-9 to TRBJ2-1; D perhaps matches TRBD2 (5 bases). Germline values: CDR1 SEHNR, CDR2 FQNEAQ (reference sequence). This CDR3 region has 15 residues. Trimming took 4 bases from V and 5 from J, leaving 15 bases between them. CDR3 region: CASSSYVDSNNEQFF. Here the CDR3 DNA reads TGTGCCAGCAGCTCGTATGTGGACTCGAACAATGAGCAGTTCTTC.

This clone was seen only once. This chain connects TRBV6-6 to TRBJ2-1, with D possibly matching TRBD2 (6 bases). The CDR3 consists of 15 residues. Germline V gene sequence: CDR1 MNHNY, CDR2 SVGAGI (reference sequence). The V end lost 6 bases, the J end lost 5 bases, and 17 bases lay between the germline ends. The CDR3: CASSRAGRMHNEQFF. The DNA of the CDR3 is TGTGCCAGCAGCCGAGCGGGTCGGATGCACAATGAGCAGTTCTTC.

The chain recombines TRBV4-1 with TRBJ2-7, with D unclear. V was shortened by 0 bases and J by 4 bases, with 7 bases between the two germline ends. CDR1 and CDR2 (germline): MGHRA, YSYEKL. This CDR3 spans 13 amino acids. DNA for the CDR3: TGCGCCAGCAGCCAAGATCCCCATTACGAGCAGTACTTC. Translation: CASSQDPHYEQYF.

The rearrangement uses TRBV7-8 and TRBJ2-2, with 7 bases matching TRBD2. Germline assignment: CDR1 SGHVS and CDR2 FQNEAQ. This CDR3 comprises 16 residues. Unmatched junction bases numbered 7, after V lost 1 base and J lost 5 bases. The CDR3 is CASSLGQGLLTGELFF. CDR3 in DNA: TGTGCCAGCAGCTTAGGGCAGGGACTACTAACCGGGGAGCTGTTTTTT.

The rearrangement joins TRBV6-1 to TRBJ1-2, with 8 bases identical to TRBD1. Germline loops: CDR1 MNHNS, CDR2 SASEGT. The CDR3 spans 18 residues. The trim removed 4 bases at V and 0 bases at J, leaving 13 bases unmatched. The CDR3 protein is CASSAPFRTGSANYGYTF. The CDR3, as DNA: TGTGCCAGCAGTGCCCCCTTTAGGACAGGGTCGGCTAACTATGGCTACACCTTC.

The genes are TRBV15 and TRBJ2-7; D perhaps matches TRBD2 (6 bases). Germline V gene lookup returns CDR1 LNHNV and CDR2 YYDKDF (reference sequence). Trimming pared 3 bases from V and 3 bases from J, leaving 12 bases between. The CDR3 loop spans 14 amino acids. Here the CDR3 reads CATSRVRGFYEQYF. The CDR3 nucleotides read TGTGCCACCAGCAGGGTTCGGGGGTTCTACGAGCAGTACTTC.

This clone has only a few counts. The chain couples TRBV4-2 to TRBJ2-3, with a possible D match to TRBD2 (6 bases). Trimming took 2 bases from V and 2 from J, leaving 14 bases between them. The CDR3 loop spans 16 amino acids. Germline V gene data show CDR1 as LGHNA and CDR2 as YNFKEQ. CDR3 region: CASSQRGGTPTDTQYF. CDR3 nucleotide sequence: TGTGCCAGCAGCCAAAGGGGCGGGACTCCCACAGATACGCAGTATTTT.

The J gene is TRBJ2-1, the V gene TRBV6-5; 8 nucleotides line up with TRBD1. Germline CDR1 and CDR2: MNHEY and SVGAGI. V gave up 5 bases and J gave up 6 bases; unmatched junction bases: 3. This CDR3 comprises 13 residues. DNA of the CDR3: TGTGCCAGCAGTACCACAGGGGGCAATGAGCAGTTCTTC. It encodes CASSTTGGNEQFF.

This clone is a singleton in its sample. The V gene is TRBV4-1, the J gene TRBJ2-7; TRBD2 agrees at 9 bases. This CDR3 is built from 15 residues. Trimming removed 3 bases from V and 1 base from J; junction bases left unmatched: 4. CDR1 is MGHRA and CDR2 is YSYEKL in the germline V gene. The CDR3 protein is CASSHPSGASYEQYF. As DNA, the CDR3 is TGCGCCAGCAGCCACCCTAGCGGGGCGTCCTACGAGCAGTACTTC.

The chain joins TRBV11-3 to TRBJ2-2; the match to TRBD1 covers 9 bases. CDR1 SGHNT and CDR2 YENEEA come from the germline V gene. The CDR3 consists of 18 residues. Unmatched junction bases numbered 9, after V lost 0 bases and J lost 4 bases. CDR3 DNA: TGTGCCAGCAGCTTAGACCAATTGGGGACAGGGTCCACCGGGGAGCTGTTTTTT. Translating it yields CASSLDQLGTGSTGELFF.

The chain uses TRBV5-4 and TRBJ2-1, with D perhaps TRBD2 (6 bases). The V and J ends lost 0 bases and 6 bases respectively, with 10 bases between them. This CDR3 is built from 14 residues. Per germline, CDR1 SGHNT and CDR2 YYREEE (reference sequence). In DNA form, the CDR3 reads TGTGCCAGCAGCTTGGGTGGACTAATCAATGAGCAGTTCTTC. Its protein product is CASSLGGLINEQFF.

J is TRBJ2-3 and V is TRBV9, with 11 bases that match TRBD2. The germline CDR1 and CDR2 sequences are SGDLS and YYNGEE. The CDR3 totals 14 residues. Trimming took 4 bases from V and 3 from J; bases not matched to a gene: 1. DNA of the CDR3: TGTGCCAGCAGCCTAGCGGGAGGTACAGATACGCAGTATTTT. This encodes CASSLAGGTDTQYF.

This chain joins TRBV30 and TRBJ1-1; D is unclear. Germline V gene sequence: CDR1 GTSNPN, CDR2 SVGIG (reference sequence). V gave up 5 bases and J gave up 1 base, with 11 bases separating them. The CDR3 spans 13 residues. The CDR3 DNA sequence: TGTGCCTGGCCCCGGGCAGAGAACACTGAAGCTTTCTTT. This codes for CAWPRAENTEAFF.

The chain recombines TRBV6-1 with TRBJ1-5, with TRBD1 identical over 7 bases. V trimming: 8 bases; J trimming: 0 bases; junction bases outside the gene matches: 4. CDR1 is MNHNS and CDR2 is SASEGT in the germline V gene. This CDR3 is 14 amino acids long. The CDR3 is CASDRDNSNQPQHF. The CDR3 region has the DNA TGTGCCAGCGACAGGGATAATAGCAATCAGCCCCAGCATTTT.

The chain recombines TRBV5-1 with TRBJ2-3; no clear D gene. The V end lost 5 bases, the J end lost 4 bases, and 14 bases lay between the germline ends. Germline V gene sequence: CDR1 SGHRS, CDR2 YFSETQ. The CDR3 length is 14 residues. Here the CDR3 reads CASRHPQVPDTQYF. As DNA, the CDR3 is TGCGCCAGCAGGCACCCCCAAGTCCCAGATACGCAGTATTTT.

The chain couples TRBV5-8 to TRBJ2-5, with no clear D. The CDR3 contains 16 residues. The V end lost 2 bases, the J end lost 1 base, and 15 bases lay between the germline ends. CDR1 is SGHTS and CDR2 is YDEGEE in the germline V gene. CDR3 protein: CASSFLRPRSQETQYF. CDR3 nucleotides: TGTGCCAGCAGCTTCCTAAGGCCACGGAGCCAAGAGACCCAGTACTTC.

This chain uses TRBV5-1 with TRBJ2-7; D is perhaps TRBD1 or TRBD2 (5 bases each). V lost 0 bases and J 4 bases, leaving 17 bases between the germline ends. From germline, CDR1 is SGHRS and CDR2 YFSETQ. The CDR3 is 16 residues long. CDR3 nucleotides: TGCGCCAGCAGCTTGGCCGTGAGGGGTGCCCAGTACGAGCAGTACTTC. Encoded protein: CASSLAVRGAQYEQYF.

As DNA, the CDR3 is TGTGCCAGCAGCAAGCGGCAGGACTCCTACGAGCAGTACTTC. Encoded protein: CASSKRQDSYEQYF. The chain combines TRBV7-9 with TRBJ2-7; possible D gene TRBD2, 5 bases. V was pared by 5 bases and J by 0 bases, with 11 bases between. The CDR3 runs to 14 residues. CDR1 and CDR2 (germline): SEHNR, FQNEAQ (reference sequence).

This sequence joins TRBV7-9 and TRBJ2-3; D is perhaps TRBD1 (6 bases). Germline V gives CDR1 SEHNR, CDR2 FQNEAQ (reference sequence). This CDR3 comprises 13 residues. V shed 7 bases and J shed 0 bases, with 8 bases lying between them. The CDR3 loop reads CASTGQSTDTQYF. The CDR3 bases are TGTGCCAGCACCGGACAGAGCACAGATACGCAGTATTTT.

The chain is built from TRBV9 and TRBJ1-3, with D possibly TRBD1 on 5 matching bases. Germline lookup yields CDR1 SGDLS and CDR2 YYNGEE. Trimming shortened V by 0 bases and J by 1 base, and 14 bases separated the two germline ends. The CDR3 contains 17 residues. For the CDR3, the DNA is TGTGCCAGCAGCGTAGTTTCAGGGCGACTATCTGGAAACACCATATATTTT. It is translated as CASSVVSGRLSGNTIYF.